The source of this T cell receptor beta chain is a study of T cell changes during pregnancy in multiple sclerosis. The assay was immunoSEQ multiplex PCR, and TCRdb's table has in-frame clones only and misses some. The table records more than 20,000 clones, around 90% of them present only once. The CDR3 is 16 residues long. V gave up 0 bases and J gave up 1 base, with 13 bases separating them. CDR1 MNHNY and CDR2 SVGAGI come from the germline V gene (reference sequence). The specimen was CD8+ T cells from peripheral blood mononuclear cells, collected in the third trimester of pregnancy. The clonotype was recovered from a female donor in good health, enrolled as a control in a pregnancy study. The chain combines TRBV6-6 with TRBJ2-7; no definite D call. Here the CDR3 reads CASSYSPSSNSYEQYF. The CDR3 coding sequence is TGTGCCAGCAGTTACTCCCCGAGTTCGAATTCCTACGAGCAGTACTTC.